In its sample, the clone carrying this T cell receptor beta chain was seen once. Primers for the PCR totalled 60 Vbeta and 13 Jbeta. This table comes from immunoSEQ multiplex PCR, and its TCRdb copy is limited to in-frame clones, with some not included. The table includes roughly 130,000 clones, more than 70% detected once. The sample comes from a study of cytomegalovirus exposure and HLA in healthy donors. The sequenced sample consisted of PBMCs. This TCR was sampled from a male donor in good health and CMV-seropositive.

In DNA, the CDR3 is TGTGCCATCAGTGAAATTCTGAGCTCCTACAATGAGCAGTTCTTC. Translated: CAISEILSSYNEQFF. The gene calls are TRBV10-3 and TRBJ2-1; D is unresolved. The ends were cut back, 3 bases at V and 0 bases at J, with 9 bases in the middle. This CDR3 contains 15 residues. Germline CDR1 reads ENHRY; CDR2 reads SYGVKD.